This note documents a single TCR beta chain sequence. The data stem from a study of blood T cell repertoires in COVID-19. The CDR3 runs 16 residues. V was shortened by 2 bases and J by 1 base, with 15 bases between the two germline ends. Germline loops: CDR1 SGHDT, CDR2 YYEEEE. Some clones are missing from TCRdb's copy, which holds only in-frame ones; the method was immunoSEQ multiplex PCR. Here the sample spans around 200,000 clones, over 75% being singletons. The J gene is TRBJ1-1, the V gene TRBV5-6; D unresolved. The sequence was obtained from a woman aged 40 to 50 with acute COVID-19. Material: PBMCs or T cells enriched from blood (not recorded which). As DNA, the CDR3 is TGTGCCAGCAGCTTCGAGGATTTCGGTTCGAACACTGAAGCTTTCTTT. Protein sequence: CASSFEDFGSNTEAFF.